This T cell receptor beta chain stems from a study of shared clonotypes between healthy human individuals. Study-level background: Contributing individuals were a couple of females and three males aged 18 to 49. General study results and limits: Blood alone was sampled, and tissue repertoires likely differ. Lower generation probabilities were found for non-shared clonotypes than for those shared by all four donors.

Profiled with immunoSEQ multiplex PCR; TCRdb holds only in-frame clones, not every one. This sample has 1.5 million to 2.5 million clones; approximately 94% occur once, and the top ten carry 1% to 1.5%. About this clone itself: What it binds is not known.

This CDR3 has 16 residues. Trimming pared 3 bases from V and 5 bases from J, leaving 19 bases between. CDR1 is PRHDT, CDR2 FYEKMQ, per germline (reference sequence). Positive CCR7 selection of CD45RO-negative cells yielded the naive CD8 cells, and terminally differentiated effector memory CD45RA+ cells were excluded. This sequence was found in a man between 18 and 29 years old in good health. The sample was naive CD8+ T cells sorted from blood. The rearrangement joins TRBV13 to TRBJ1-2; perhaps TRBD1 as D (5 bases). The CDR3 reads CASSFHTDSGFYGYTF. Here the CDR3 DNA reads TGTGCCAGCAGCTTCCATACCGACAGCGGCTTTTATGGCTACACCTTC.